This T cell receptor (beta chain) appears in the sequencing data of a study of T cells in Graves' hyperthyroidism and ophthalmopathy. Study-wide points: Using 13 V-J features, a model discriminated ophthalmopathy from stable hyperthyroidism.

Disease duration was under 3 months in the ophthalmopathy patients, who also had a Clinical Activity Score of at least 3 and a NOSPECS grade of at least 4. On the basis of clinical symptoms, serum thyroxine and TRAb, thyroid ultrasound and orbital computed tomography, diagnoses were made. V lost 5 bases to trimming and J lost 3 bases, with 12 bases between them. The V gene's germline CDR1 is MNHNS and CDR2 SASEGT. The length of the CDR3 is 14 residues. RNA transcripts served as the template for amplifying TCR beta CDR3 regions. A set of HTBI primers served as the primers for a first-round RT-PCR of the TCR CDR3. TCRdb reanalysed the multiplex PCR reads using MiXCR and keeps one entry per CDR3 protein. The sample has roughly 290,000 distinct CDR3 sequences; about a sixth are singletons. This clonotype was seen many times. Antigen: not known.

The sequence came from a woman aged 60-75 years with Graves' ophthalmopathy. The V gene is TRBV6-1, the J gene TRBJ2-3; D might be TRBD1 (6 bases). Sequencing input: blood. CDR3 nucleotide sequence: TGTGCCAGCAGTTCCCCAAGGGGGACAGATACGCAGTATTTT. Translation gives CASSSPRGTDTQYF.